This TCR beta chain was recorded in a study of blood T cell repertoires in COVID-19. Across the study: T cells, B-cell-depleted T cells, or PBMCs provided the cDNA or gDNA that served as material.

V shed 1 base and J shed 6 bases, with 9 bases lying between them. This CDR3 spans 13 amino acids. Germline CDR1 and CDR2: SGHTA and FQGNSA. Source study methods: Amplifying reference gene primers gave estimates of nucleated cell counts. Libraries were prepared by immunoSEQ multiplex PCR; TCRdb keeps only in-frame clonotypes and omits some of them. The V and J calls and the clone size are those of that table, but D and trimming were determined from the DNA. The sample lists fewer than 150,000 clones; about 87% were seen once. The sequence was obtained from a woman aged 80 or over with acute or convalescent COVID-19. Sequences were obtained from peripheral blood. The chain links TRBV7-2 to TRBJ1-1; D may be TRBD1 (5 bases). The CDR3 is CASSLGGVPEAFF. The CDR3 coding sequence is TGTGCCAGCAGCTTAGGGGGGGTTCCTGAAGCTTTCTTT.